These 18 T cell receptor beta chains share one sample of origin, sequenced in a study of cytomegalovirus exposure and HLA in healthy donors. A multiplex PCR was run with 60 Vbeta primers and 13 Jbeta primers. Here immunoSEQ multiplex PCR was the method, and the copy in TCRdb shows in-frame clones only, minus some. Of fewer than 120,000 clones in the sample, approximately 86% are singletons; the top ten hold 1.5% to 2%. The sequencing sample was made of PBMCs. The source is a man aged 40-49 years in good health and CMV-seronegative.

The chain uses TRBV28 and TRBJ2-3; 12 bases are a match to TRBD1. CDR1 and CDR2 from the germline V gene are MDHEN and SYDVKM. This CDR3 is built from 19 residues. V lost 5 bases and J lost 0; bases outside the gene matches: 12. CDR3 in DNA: TGTGCCAGCAGTCCCACATCCGGGACAGGGGGCAGTAGCACAGATACGCAGTATTTT. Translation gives CASSPTSGTGGSSTDTQYF.

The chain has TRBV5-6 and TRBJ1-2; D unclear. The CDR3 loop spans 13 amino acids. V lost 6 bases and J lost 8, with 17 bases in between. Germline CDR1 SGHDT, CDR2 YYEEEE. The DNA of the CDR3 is TGTGCCAGCACCCCACCAAGGAGTCTCGGCTACACCTTC. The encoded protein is CASTPPRSLGYTF.

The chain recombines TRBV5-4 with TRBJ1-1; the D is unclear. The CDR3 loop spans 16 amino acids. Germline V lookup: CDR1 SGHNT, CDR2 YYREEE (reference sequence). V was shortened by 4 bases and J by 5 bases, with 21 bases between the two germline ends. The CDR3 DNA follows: TGTGCCAGCAGCCCGGGGTGGGCGGGGATCGGAACTGAAGCTTTCTTT. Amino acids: CASSPGWAGIGTEAFF.

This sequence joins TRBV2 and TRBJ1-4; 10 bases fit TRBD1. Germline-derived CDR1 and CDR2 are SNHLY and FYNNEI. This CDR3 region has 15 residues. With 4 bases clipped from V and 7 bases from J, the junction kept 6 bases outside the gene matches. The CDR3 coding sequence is TGTGCCAGCAGTGTACCGGGACAGGGGTTTGAAAAACTGTTTTTT. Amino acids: CASSVPGQGFEKLFF. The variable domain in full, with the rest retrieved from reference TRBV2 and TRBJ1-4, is EPEVTQTPSHQVTQMGQEVILRCVPISNHLYFYWYRQILGQKVEFLVSFYNNEISEKSEIFDDQFSVERPDGSNFTLKIRSTKLEDSAMYFCASSVPGQGFEKLFFGSGTQLSVL.

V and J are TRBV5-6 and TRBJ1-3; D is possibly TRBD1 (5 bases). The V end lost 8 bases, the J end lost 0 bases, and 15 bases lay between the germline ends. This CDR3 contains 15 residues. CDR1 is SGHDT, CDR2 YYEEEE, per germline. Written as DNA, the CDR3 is TGTGCCAGTAGAAGCGGGGACTACTCTGGAAACACCATATATTTT. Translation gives CASRSGDYSGNTIYF.

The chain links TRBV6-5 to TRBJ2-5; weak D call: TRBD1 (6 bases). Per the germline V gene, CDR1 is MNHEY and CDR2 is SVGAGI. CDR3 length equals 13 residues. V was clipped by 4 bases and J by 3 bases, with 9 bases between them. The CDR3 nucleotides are TGTGCCAGCAGTTCCCGACAGGAAGAGACCCAGTACTTC. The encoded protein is CASSSRQEETQYF.

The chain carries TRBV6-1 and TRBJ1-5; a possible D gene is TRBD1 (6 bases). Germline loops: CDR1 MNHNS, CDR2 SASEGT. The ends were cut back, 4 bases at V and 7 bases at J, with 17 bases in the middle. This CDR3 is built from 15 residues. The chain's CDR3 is CASSAAGVAEQPQHF. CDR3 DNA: TGTGCCAGCAGTGCAGCAGGGGTTGCGGAACAGCCCCAGCATTTT.

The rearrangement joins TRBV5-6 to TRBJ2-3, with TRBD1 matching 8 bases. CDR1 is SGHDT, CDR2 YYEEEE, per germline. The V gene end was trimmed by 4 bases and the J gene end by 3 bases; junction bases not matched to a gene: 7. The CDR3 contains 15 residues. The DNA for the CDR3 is TGTGCCAGCAGCACAGGACAGGGCAGGACAGATACGCAGTATTTT. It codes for CASSTGQGRTDTQYF.

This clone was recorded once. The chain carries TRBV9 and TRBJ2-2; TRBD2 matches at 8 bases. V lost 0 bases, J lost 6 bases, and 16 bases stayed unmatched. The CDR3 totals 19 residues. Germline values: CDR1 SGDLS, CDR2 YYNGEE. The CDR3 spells CASSVDVWAGTRESGELFF. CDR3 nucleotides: TGTGCCAGCAGCGTAGACGTGTGGGCCGGGACTAGAGAATCCGGGGAGCTGTTTTTT.

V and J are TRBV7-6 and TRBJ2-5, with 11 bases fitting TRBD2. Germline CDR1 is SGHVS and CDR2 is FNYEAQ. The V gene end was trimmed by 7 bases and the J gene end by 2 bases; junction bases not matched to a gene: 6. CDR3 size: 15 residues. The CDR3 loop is CASTPLAGVQETQYF. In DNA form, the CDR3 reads TGTGCCAGCACCCCACTAGCGGGGGTACAAGAGACCCAGTACTTC. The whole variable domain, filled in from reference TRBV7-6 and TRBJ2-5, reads GAGVSQSPRYKVTKRGQDVALRCDPISGHVSLYWYRQALGQGPEFLTYFNYEAQQDKSGLPNDRFSAERPEGSISTLTIQRTEQRDSAMYRCASTPLAGVQETQYFGPGTRLLVL.

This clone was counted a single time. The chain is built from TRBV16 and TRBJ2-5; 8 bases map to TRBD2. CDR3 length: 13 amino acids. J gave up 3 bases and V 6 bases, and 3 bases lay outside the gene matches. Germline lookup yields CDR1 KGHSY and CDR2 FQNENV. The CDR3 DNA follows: TGTGCCAGCAGACGGACTAGCAAAGAGACCCAGTACTTC. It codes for CASRRTSKETQYF.

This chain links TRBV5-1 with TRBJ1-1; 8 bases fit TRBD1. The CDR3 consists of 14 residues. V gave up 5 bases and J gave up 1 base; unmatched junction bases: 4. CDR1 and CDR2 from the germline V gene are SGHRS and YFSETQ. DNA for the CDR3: TGCGCCAGCAGTGGGGACAGGAGGAACACTGAAGCTTTCTTT. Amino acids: CASSGDRRNTEAFF.

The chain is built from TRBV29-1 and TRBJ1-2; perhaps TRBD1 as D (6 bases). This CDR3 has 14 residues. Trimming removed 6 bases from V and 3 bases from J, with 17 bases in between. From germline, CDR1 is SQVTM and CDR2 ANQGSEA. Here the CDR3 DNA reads TGCAGCGTCGCCCCGGCGGGGGCATACTATGGCTACACCTTC. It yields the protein CSVAPAGAYYGYTF. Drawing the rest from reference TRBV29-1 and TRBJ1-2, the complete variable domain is SAVISQKPSRDICQRGTSLTIQCQVDSQVTMMFWYRQQPGQSLTLIATANQGSEATYESGFVIDKFPISRPNLTFSTLTVSNMSPEDSSIYLCSVAPAGAYYGYTFGSGTRLTVV.

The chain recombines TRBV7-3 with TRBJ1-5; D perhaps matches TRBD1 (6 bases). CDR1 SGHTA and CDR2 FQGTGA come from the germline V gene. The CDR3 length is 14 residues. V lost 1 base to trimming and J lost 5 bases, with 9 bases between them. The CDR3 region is CASSLMAGDQPQHF. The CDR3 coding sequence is TGTGCCAGCAGCTTAATGGCAGGGGATCAGCCCCAGCATTTT. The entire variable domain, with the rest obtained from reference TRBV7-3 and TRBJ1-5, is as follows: GAGVSQTPSNKVTEKGKYVELRCDPISGHTALYWYRQSLGQGPEFLIYFQGTGAADDSGLPNDRFFAVRPEGSVSTLKIQRTERGDSAVYLCASSLMAGDQPQHFGDGTRLSIL.

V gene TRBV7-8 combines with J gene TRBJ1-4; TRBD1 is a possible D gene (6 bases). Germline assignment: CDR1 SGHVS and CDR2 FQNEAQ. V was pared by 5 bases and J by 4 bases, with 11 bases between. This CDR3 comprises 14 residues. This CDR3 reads CASSPGADNEKLFF. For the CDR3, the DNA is TGTGCCAGCAGCCCAGGGGCCGATAATGAAAAACTGTTTTTT.

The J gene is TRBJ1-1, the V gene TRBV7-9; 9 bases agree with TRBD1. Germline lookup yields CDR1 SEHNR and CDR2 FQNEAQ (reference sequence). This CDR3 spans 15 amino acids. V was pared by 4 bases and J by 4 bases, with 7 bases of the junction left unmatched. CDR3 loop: CASSWWTGVATEAFF. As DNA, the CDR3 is TGTGCCAGCAGCTGGTGGACAGGGGTGGCCACTGAAGCTTTCTTT.

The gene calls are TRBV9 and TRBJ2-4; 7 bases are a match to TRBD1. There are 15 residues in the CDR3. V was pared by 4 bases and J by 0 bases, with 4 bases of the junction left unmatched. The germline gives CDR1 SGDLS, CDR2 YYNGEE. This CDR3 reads CASSPGQLAKNIQYF. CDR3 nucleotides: TGTGCCAGCAGCCCGGGACAGCTAGCCAAAAACATTCAGTACTTC.

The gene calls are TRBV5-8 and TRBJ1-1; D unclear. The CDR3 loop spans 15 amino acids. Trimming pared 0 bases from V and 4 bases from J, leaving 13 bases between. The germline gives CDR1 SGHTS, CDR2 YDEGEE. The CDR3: CASSLGGVDGTEAFF. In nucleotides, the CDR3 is TGTGCCAGCAGCTTGGGCGGAGTCGATGGCACTGAAGCTTTCTTT.